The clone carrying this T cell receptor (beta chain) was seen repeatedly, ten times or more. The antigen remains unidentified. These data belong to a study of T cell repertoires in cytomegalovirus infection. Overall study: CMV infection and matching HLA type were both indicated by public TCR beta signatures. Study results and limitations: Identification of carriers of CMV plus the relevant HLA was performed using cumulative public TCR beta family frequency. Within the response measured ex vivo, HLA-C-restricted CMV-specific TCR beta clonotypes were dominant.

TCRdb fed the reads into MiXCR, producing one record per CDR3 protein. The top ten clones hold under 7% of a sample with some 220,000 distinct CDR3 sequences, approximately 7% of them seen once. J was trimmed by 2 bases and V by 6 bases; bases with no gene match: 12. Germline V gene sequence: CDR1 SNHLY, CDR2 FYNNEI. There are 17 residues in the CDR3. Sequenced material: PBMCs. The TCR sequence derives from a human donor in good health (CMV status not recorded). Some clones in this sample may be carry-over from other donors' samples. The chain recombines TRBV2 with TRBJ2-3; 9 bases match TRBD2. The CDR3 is CASSVGTSWGFTDTQYF. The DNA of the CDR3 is TGTGCCAGCAGCGTAGGGACTAGCTGGGGTTTCACAGATACGCAGTATTTT.